One T cell receptor beta chain is described in this entry. Its target is unknown. As processed by the authors: From ImmunoSEQ came sequences covering only the junction and carrying no quality scores, so filtering differed. The table came from immunoSEQ multiplex PCR; TCRdb's copy has only in-frame clones and leaves some out. V, J and clone size are those of that table, while D and trimming were read from the DNA. This table holds about 2.1 million clones, 93% found once. The CDR3 runs 14 residues. Germline loops: CDR1 SEHNR, CDR2 FQNEAQ (reference sequence). Deletions cut 5 bases from V and 3 bases from J, with 14 bases between. This specimen belongs to a study of shared clonotypes between healthy human individuals. Study in general: CD8 memory received one plate per donor, CD8 naive two, CD4 memory three and CD4 naive three.

CD45RO-negative CD8 cells positively selected for CCR7 made up the naive population, which excluded terminally differentiated effector memory CD45RA+ cells. The healthy adult donors were HIV-negative and reported no recent acute infections or vaccinations. General observations from the study: Expectations were that clonotype sharing among donors would be affected by sequencing depth.

This rearrangement joins TRBV7-9 to TRBJ2-7; D gene uncertain. The receptor was derived from a man aged 18 to 35 in good health. Some clones in this sample may be carry-over from other donors' samples. The source material was naive CD8+ T cells from PBMCs. The CDR3 nucleotides are TGTGCCAGCAGCAAGACGGGTGGCGACTACGAGCAGTACTTC. Protein: CASSKTGGDYEQYF. The full variable domain, completed using reference TRBV7-9 and TRBJ2-7, is DTGVSQNPRHKITKRGQNVTFRCDPISEHNRLYWYRQTLGQGPEFLTYFQNEAQLEKSRLLSDRFSAERPKGSFSTLEIQRTEQGDSAMYLCASSKTGGDYEQYFGPGTRLTVT.